This TCR beta chain came from a study of Graves' ophthalmopathy and Graves' hyperthyroidism. Notes on the study in general: With approximately 88% sensitivity and 81.08% specificity, a 13-signature model separated ophthalmopathy from stable hyperthyroidism. Blood shared most expanded thyroid clonotypes above 0.001 frequency.

For repertoire sequencing, the TCR beta CDR3 regions were amplified from RNA transcripts. First-round RT-PCR relied on HTBI primers, and a second-round multiplex PCR came next. TCRdb processed the multiplex PCR reads anew with MiXCR; each CDR3 protein has one entry. The sample includes a few hundred thousand distinct CDR3 sequences, approximately 15% of them seen just once. Concerning this clonotype itself: Its antigen remains unknown.

The sequence was collected from a young woman with stable Graves' hyperthyroidism. The sequenced sample was peripheral blood.

This chain's CDR3 is CASSFREAVHQPQHF. The CDR3 DNA reads TGTGCCAGCAGTTTTAGGGAAGCCGTCCATCAGCCCCAGCATTTT. V and J are TRBV12-3 or TRBV12-4 and TRBJ1-5; no reliable D call. The CDR3 has 15 amino acids. V was pared by 3 bases and J by 5 bases, with 14 bases between.